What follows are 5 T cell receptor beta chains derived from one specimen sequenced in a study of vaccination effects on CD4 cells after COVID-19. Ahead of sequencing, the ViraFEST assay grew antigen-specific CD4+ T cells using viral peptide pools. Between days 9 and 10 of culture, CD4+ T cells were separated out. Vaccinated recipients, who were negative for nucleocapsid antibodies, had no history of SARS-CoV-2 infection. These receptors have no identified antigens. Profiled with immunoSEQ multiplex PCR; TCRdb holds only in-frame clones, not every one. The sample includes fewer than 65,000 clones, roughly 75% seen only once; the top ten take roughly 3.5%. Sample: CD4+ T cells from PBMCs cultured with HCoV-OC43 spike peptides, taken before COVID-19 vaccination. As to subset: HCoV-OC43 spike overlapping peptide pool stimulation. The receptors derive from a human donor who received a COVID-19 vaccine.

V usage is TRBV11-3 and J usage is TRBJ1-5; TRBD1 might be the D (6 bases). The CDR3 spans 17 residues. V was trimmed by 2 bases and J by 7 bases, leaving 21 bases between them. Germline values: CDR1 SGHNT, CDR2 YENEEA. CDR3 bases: TGTGCCAGCAGCTTACCGGTGAAAAAGGGGGAGGTGCAGCCCCAGCATTTT. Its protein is CASSLPVKKGEVQPQHF.

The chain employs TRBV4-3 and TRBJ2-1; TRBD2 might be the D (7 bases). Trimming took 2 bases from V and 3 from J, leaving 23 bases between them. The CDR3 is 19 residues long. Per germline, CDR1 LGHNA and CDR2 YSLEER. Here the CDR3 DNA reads TGCGCCAGCAGCCAAAGCTTCGGGGGGCGGGTTCTGAGCTACAATGAGCAGTTCTTC. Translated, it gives CASSQSFGGRVLSYNEQFF.

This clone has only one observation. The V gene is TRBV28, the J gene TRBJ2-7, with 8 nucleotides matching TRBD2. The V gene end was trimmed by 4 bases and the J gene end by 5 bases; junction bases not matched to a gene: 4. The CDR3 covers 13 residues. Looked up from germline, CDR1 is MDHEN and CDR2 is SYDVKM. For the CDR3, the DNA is TGTGCCAGCAGTTCCGGGGGGGATGACGAGCAGTACGTC. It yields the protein CASSSGGDDEQYV.

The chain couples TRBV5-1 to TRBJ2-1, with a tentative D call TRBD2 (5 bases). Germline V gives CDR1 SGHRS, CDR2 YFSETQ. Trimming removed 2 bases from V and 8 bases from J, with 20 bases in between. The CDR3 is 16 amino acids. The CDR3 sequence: CASSLGSMSVGDEQFF. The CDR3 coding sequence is TGCGCCAGCAGCTTAGGGTCTATGTCGGTCGGGGATGAGCAGTTCTTC.

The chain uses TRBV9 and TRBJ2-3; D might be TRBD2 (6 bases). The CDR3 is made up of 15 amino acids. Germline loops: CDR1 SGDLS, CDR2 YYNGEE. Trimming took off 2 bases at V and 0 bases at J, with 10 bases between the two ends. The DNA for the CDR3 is TGTGCCAGCAGCGTGATGGAGGGGAGCACAGATACGCAGTATTTT. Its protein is CASSVMEGSTDTQYF.